Shown below are 21 T cell receptor beta chains from a single sample sequenced in a study of T cells after posttransplantation cyclophosphamide. TCRdb's copy holds only in-frame clones and misses some; the assay was immunoSEQ multiplex PCR. The sample has over 20,000 clones, 95% to 99% seen once. Sequenced material: naive CD8+ T cells sorted from PBMCs. The receptors were sampled from a man aged 35-49 years in good health, CMV-negative, and a related stem cell transplant donor.

The J gene is TRBJ2-7, the V gene TRBV28, with a possible D match to TRBD2 (5 bases). Germline V CDR1 and CDR2: MDHEN, SYDVKM. With 3 bases removed from V and 5 bases from J, the gap between germline ends came to 14 bases. The CDR3 length is 14 residues. The CDR3 DNA sequence: TGTGCCAGCAGTTTGCCCGTGCGGGTCCACGAGCAGTACTTC. Translating it yields CASSLPVRVHEQYF. The variable domain in full, with the rest retrieved from reference TRBV28 and TRBJ2-7, is DVKVTQSSRYLVKRTGEKVFLECVQDMDHENMFWYRQDPGLGLRLIYFSYDVKMKEKGDIPEGYSVSREKKERFSLILESASTNQTSMYLCASSLPVRVHEQYFGPGTRLTVT.

V gene TRBV9 combines with J gene TRBJ2-7; 9 bases match TRBD1. The V gene's germline CDR1 is SGDLS and CDR2 YYNGEE. V gave up 2 bases and J gave up 4 bases; unmatched junction bases: 4. This CDR3 contains 14 residues. In nucleotides, the CDR3 is TGTGCCAGCAGCGTGGGGACAGGGAAATACGAGCAGTACTTC. Its translation is CASSVGTGKYEQYF.

The chain combines TRBV28 with TRBJ2-1; 14 nucleotides match TRBD2. CDR1 MDHEN and CDR2 SYDVKM come from the germline V gene. With 6 bases clipped from V and 8 bases from J, the junction kept 6 bases outside the gene matches. This CDR3 contains 15 residues. CDR3 region: CASSPGTSGSDEQFF. In nucleotides, the CDR3 is TGTGCCAGCAGCCCCGGGACTAGCGGGAGCGATGAGCAGTTCTTC.

This rearrangement joins TRBV15 to TRBJ1-1, with no clear D. CDR3 size: 15 residues. In germline, CDR1 is LNHNV, CDR2 YYDKDF (reference sequence). The V end was cut by 0 bases, the J end by 1 base, with 9 bases between. Here the CDR3 DNA reads TGTGCCACCAGCAGAGACCCCGGGAGGAACACTGAAGCTTTCTTT. This gives the protein CATSRDPGRNTEAFF.

V and J are TRBV27 and TRBJ2-2, with 13 bases identical to TRBD2. Germline-derived CDR1 and CDR2 are MNHEY and SMNVEV (reference sequence). J gave up 4 bases and V 4 bases, and 9 bases lay outside the gene matches. The CDR3 has 18 residues. CDR3 nucleotides: TGTGCCAGCAGTTCACGCTGGACTAGCGGGAGTATCACCGGGGAGCTGTTTTTT. Amino acids: CASSSRWTSGSITGELFF.

The chain is built from TRBV28 and TRBJ2-1; 8 bases agree with TRBD1. V lost 6 bases and J lost 9; bases outside the gene matches: 13. The CDR3 is made up of 15 amino acids. Germline-derived CDR1 and CDR2 are MDHEN and SYDVKM. The CDR3 sequence is CASSPTGAPFGEQFF. CDR3 sequence (DNA): TGTGCCAGCAGCCCGACAGGGGCCCCCTTTGGTGAGCAGTTCTTC.

The chain combines TRBV28 with TRBJ2-5, with 8 bases that match TRBD1. V trimming: 6 bases; J trimming: 2 bases; junction bases outside the gene matches: 26. CDR1 and CDR2 (germline): MDHEN, SYDVKM. This CDR3 has 21 amino acids. DNA for the CDR3: TGTGCCAGCAGGCTCCCCGCGGCAGGGGGCGAAGCCCCCAGCCCACAAGAGACCCAGTACTTC. It codes for CASRLPAAGGEAPSPQETQYF.

The chain recombines TRBV7-9 with TRBJ2-6; no definite D call. The CDR3 has 15 amino acids. Trimming left V 5 bases short and J 1 base short, with 9 bases between. Germline lookup yields CDR1 SEHNR and CDR2 FQNEAQ (reference sequence). For the CDR3, the DNA is TGTGCCAGCAGCGGCGGTTCATCTGGGGCCAACGTCCTGACTTTC. It yields the protein CASSGGSSGANVLTF.

The rearrangement links TRBV10-1 to TRBJ1-2; 9 bases agree with TRBD1. This CDR3 has 15 residues. Germline CDR1 and CDR2: WNHNN and SYGVQD (reference sequence). Trimming at V came to 6 bases and at J to 8 bases, leaving 13 bases not matched to a gene. This chain's CDR3 is CASREPGTGTRGYTF. The CDR3 DNA reads TGCGCCAGCAGAGAACCCGGGACAGGGACGCGAGGCTACACCTTC.

This chain links TRBV9 with TRBJ2-1, with D hard to call. Looked up from germline, CDR1 is SGDLS and CDR2 is YYNGEE. This CDR3 contains 12 residues. Between the trimmed V and J ends, which lost 4 bases and 5 bases, there was a span of 7 bases. The CDR3 nucleotides are TGTGCCAGCAGCTCACAAAACAATGAGCAGTTCTTC. Translated, it gives CASSSQNNEQFF.

The chain carries TRBV27 and TRBJ1-2, with 10 bases fitting TRBD1. J lost 3 bases, V lost 11 bases, and 12 bases had no gene match. This CDR3 has 15 amino acids. The V gene's germline CDR1 is MNHEY and CDR2 SMNVEV (reference sequence). In DNA form, the CDR3 reads TGTGCCGTCCTTGAGAGGGACAGGGGTTACTATGGCTACACCTTC. Amino acid sequence: CAVLERDRGYYGYTF.

CDR3 bases: TGTGCCAGCAGTTCGGGACAGGGAATCTACAATGAGCAGTTCTTC. Amino acids: CASSSGQGIYNEQFF. This chain uses TRBV27 with TRBJ2-1; 9 bases align to TRBD1. The CDR3 covers 15 residues. Looked up from germline, CDR1 is MNHEY and CDR2 is SMNVEV (reference sequence). The V gene end was trimmed by 4 bases and the J gene end by 3 bases; junction bases not matched to a gene: 4.

V usage is TRBV7-2 and J usage is TRBJ1-1; D unclear. V lost 5 bases and J 1 base, leaving 5 bases between the germline ends. The CDR3 consists of 12 residues. CDR1 SGHTA and CDR2 FQGNSA come from the germline V gene. The chain's CDR3 is CASSPWNTEAFF. CDR3 nucleotide sequence: TGTGCCAGCAGCCCATGGAACACTGAAGCTTTCTTT. Using reference TRBV7-2 and TRBJ1-1 for the parts outside the CDR3, the full variable domain is GAGVSQSPSNKVTEKGKDVELRCDPISGHTALYWYRQSLGQGLEFLIYFQGNSAPDKSGLPSDRFSAERTGGSVSTLTIQRTQQEDSAVYLCASSPWNTEAFFGQGTRLTVV.

The chain couples TRBV27 to TRBJ1-1; a weak D match, TRBD1 (6 bases). The germline V gene encodes CDR1 MNHEY and CDR2 SMNVEV (reference sequence). This CDR3 comprises 13 residues. Deletions cut 7 bases from V and 0 bases from J, with 9 bases between. The CDR3, as DNA: TGTGCCAGCAACCAGGGGATGAACACTGAAGCTTTCTTT. It is translated as CASNQGMNTEAFF.

The chain uses TRBV6-1 and TRBJ1-4; D possibly corresponds to TRBD1 (5 bases). The V end lost 9 bases, the J end lost 8 bases, and 7 bases lay between the germline ends. Per germline, CDR1 MNHNS and CDR2 SASEGT. CDR3 size: 10 residues. CDR3 DNA sequence: TGTGCCAGTCGACAGGAAAAACTGTTTTTT. Protein product: CASRQEKLFF.

The V gene is TRBV27, the J gene TRBJ2-2, with no clear D. Trimming took 4 bases from V and 5 from J, leaving 5 bases between them. The CDR3 extends over 12 amino acids. CDR1 and CDR2 from the germline V gene are MNHEY and SMNVEV (reference sequence). The CDR3 DNA is TGTGCCAGCAGTTGGAGAACCGGGGAGCTGTTTTTT. Its protein product is CASSWRTGELFF.

CDR3: CAWSPGTSGYEQYF. The DNA of the CDR3 is TGTGCCTGGAGCCCAGGGACTAGCGGATACGAGCAGTACTTC. V gene TRBV30 combines with J gene TRBJ2-7; 11 nucleotides agree with TRBD2. The CDR3 consists of 14 residues. CDR1 GTSNPN and CDR2 SVGIG come from the germline V gene (reference sequence). The junction had 5 bases not matched to a gene; V was cut back by 3 bases and J by 4 bases.

This clone showed up just a few times. The rearrangement uses TRBV7-8 and TRBJ1-5; D not resolved. Germline V gives CDR1 SGHVS, CDR2 FQNEAQ. V was trimmed by 1 base and J by 7 bases, leaving 8 bases between them. This CDR3 spans 13 amino acids. The CDR3 DNA sequence: TGTGCCAGCAGCTTAGTACGTAGCCAGCCCCAGCATTTT. Its translation is CASSLVRSQPQHF.

The rearrangement joins TRBV27 to TRBJ2-1; D is ambiguous. The V end lost 4 bases, the J end lost 9 bases, and 4 bases lay between the germline ends. Germline V gene sequence: CDR1 MNHEY, CDR2 SMNVEV (reference sequence). The CDR3 extends over 10 amino acids. The CDR3: CASSWPEQFF. The CDR3 DNA reads as TGTGCCAGCAGTTGGCCTGAGCAGTTCTTC.

This clone has more than one count but fewer than ten. The chain recombines TRBV30 with TRBJ1-2, with a weak D call TRBD1 (6 bases). Germline lookup yields CDR1 GTSNPN and CDR2 SVGIG (reference sequence). CDR3 length equals 14 residues. Trimming took off 2 bases at V and 8 bases at J, with 18 bases between the two ends. CDR3 sequence (DNA): TGTGCCTGGAGTACCCCGGGGGGCTTCTGGGGCTACACCTTC. Its protein is CAWSTPGGFWGYTF.

The rearrangement joins TRBV7-6 to TRBJ2-1, with a possible D match to TRBD1 (6 bases). This CDR3 spans 14 amino acids. Trimming stripped 7 bases from V and 5 bases from J, with 15 bases between. Germline V CDR1 and CDR2: SGHVS, FNYEAQ. The CDR3 DNA sequence: TGTGCCAGCACCCTACAAGGACAGCACAATGAGCAGTTCTTC. This encodes CASTLQGQHNEQFF. The variable domain in full, completed from reference TRBV7-6 and TRBJ2-1, reads GAGVSQSPRYKVTKRGQDVALRCDPISGHVSLYWYRQALGQGPEFLTYFNYEAQQDKSGLPNDRFSAERPEGSISTLTIQRTEQRDSAMYRCASTLQGQHNEQFFGPGTRLTVL.